This T cell receptor beta chain stems from a study of CXCR3-negative and CXCR3-positive naive CD8 T cells. The study's findings and limits: Against CXCR3-negative naive cells, CXCR3-positive naive cells showed more hydrophobic TRB CDR3s. Comparison of naive subsets found surface CD5 to be comparable, and TCR strength was inferred on the basis of TRB CDR3 properties.

cDNA libraries for TRB were generated by 5' RACE incorporating UMI labels. Using the 5' RACE reads, TCRdb records one entry per CDR3 protein without DNA. The listing contains 130,000 to 150,000 distinct CDR3 sequences. The CDR3 contains 16 residues. Germline V gene sequence: CDR1 SEHNR, CDR2 FQNEAQ (reference sequence). As concerns this clonotype: Its target is unknown.

The sequenced material came from naive CXCR3+ CD8+ T cells from blood. As to subset: CD45RO-CCR7+CD27+CD95- naive CD8+ T cells expressing CXCR3 (TNR3+). This receptor was obtained from a human donor in good health. Some clones in this sample may be carry-over from other donors' samples. This chain links TRBV7-9 with TRBJ1-4; TCRdb's D call, TRBD1, is unchecked because there is no DNA. The CDR3 loop is CASSLSTGDKKSKLFF.